Listed here are 27 T cell receptor beta chains from one sample, sequenced in a study of T cells after yellow fever vaccination. In TCRdb, the 5' RACE reads were re-called with MiXCR into one record per CDR3 protein. Altogether a few hundred thousand distinct CDR3 sequences are present, roughly 8.3% being singletons, with the ten largest covering roughly 15%. The specimen was PBMCs, collected approximately 47 days after the first yellow fever vaccination. These receptors were taken from a man aged 18 to 35 who received the YFV17D yellow fever vaccine.

The chain links TRBV5-5 to TRBJ1-6; D is uncertain. Germline lookup yields CDR1 SGHKS and CDR2 YYEKEE (reference sequence). The CDR3 sequence is 12 residues long. Deletions cut 9 bases from V and 7 bases from J, with 11 bases between. The CDR3 reads CATGGGNSPLHF. The DNA of the CDR3 is TGTGCCACAGGAGGCGGGAATTCACCCCTCCACTTT.

This clonotype was seen a handful of times. This chain links TRBV29-1 with TRBJ2-3; D is tentatively TRBD1 or TRBD2 (6 bases each). Per the germline V gene, CDR1 is SQVTM and CDR2 is ANQGSEA. CDR3 size: 15 residues. V was clipped by 6 bases and J by 0 bases, with 16 bases between them. The CDR3 coding sequence is TGCAGCGTGGGGGGCACAGTATCTAGCACAGATACGCAGTATTTT. This codes for CSVGGTVSSTDTQYF.

On this clonotype: At one end the junction does not follow the germline gene, possibly because of a read error. This chain links TRBV12-3 or TRBV12-4 with TRBJ1-2, with a possible D match to TRBD1 (6 bases). This CDR3 is built from 18 residues. CDR3 nucleotide sequence: TGTGCCTGCAGTTTAGGGGGGGCTCCACAGGGATCGGACTCTGGCTACACCTTC. This codes for CACSLGGAPQGSDSGYTF.

This clonotype was observed a few times. The J gene is TRBJ2-7, the V gene TRBV5-8; TRBD1 might be the D (5 bases). V was trimmed by 0 bases and J by 0 bases, leaving 7 bases between them. This CDR3 is 14 amino acids long. Germline assignment: CDR1 SGHTS and CDR2 YDEGEE. CDR3 protein: CASSLGQRSYEQYV. CDR3 DNA: TGTGCCAGCAGCTTGGGACAGCGCTCCTACGAGCAGTACGTC.

The V gene is TRBV9, the J gene TRBJ1-6, with a possible D match to TRBD1 (6 bases). V lost 4 bases and J 5 bases, leaving 10 bases between the germline ends. CDR3 length: 14 amino acids. Germline V gives CDR1 SGDLS, CDR2 YYNGEE. CDR3 coding DNA: TGTGCCAGCAGCCGGACAGTCAATAATTCACCCCTCCACTTT. The encoded protein is CASSRTVNNSPLHF.

There are many counts of this clonotype. V gene TRBV4-1 combines with J gene TRBJ1-4; D uncertain. Germline CDR1 and CDR2: MGHRA and YSYEKL. V gave up 0 bases and J gave up 5 bases, with 7 bases separating them. CDR3 length equals 14 residues. CDR3 sequence reads: CASSQDRLNEKLFF. Written as DNA, the CDR3 is TGCGCCAGCAGCCAAGATAGACTCAATGAAAAACTGTTTTTT.

In this sample, this clonotype turned up a few times. This chain joins TRBV20-1 and TRBJ2-7; no clear D. The germline V gene has CDR1 DFQATT and CDR2 SNEGSKA (reference sequence). This CDR3 is 13 amino acids long. Trimming cost V 5 bases and J 3 bases, with 14 bases left between them. CDR3 loop: CSAFSPIIYEQYF. The CDR3 bases are TGCAGTGCTTTCTCGCCAATTATCTACGAGCAGTACTTC.

In this sample, this clonotype turned up a few times. The gene calls are TRBV4-1 and TRBJ2-7; 7 positions agree with TRBD2. The V and J ends lost 1 base and 3 bases, in that order; junction bases with no gene match: 9. Germline loops: CDR1 MGHRA, CDR2 YSYEKL. The CDR3 totals 16 residues. The CDR3 region is CASSQVPSGDRYEQYF. CDR3 nucleotide sequence: TGCGCCAGCAGCCAAGTCCCCAGCGGGGATCGCTACGAGCAGTACTTC.

This clonotype was detected only a few times. This chain connects TRBV4-2 to TRBJ1-6; D is unclear. This CDR3 is 17 amino acids long. Trimming stripped 5 bases from V and 8 bases from J, with 22 bases between. CDR1 is LGHNA, CDR2 YNFKEQ, per germline. As DNA, the CDR3 is TGTGCCAGCAGCAAAGGCGGCTTACGGGGTAGTGATTCACCCCTCCACTTT. Translation: CASSKGGLRGSDSPLHF.

This clonotype was counted a few times. Here the CDR3 DNA reads TGTGCCAGCAAGGAAATCGGGGGCGTTCATCAGCCCCAGCATTTT. Amino acids: CASKEIGGVHQPQHF. V usage is TRBV6-1 and J usage is TRBJ1-5, with D possibly being TRBD1 (6 bases). Per the germline V gene, CDR1 is MNHNS and CDR2 is SASEGT. The CDR3 is made up of 15 amino acids. V was cut by 7 bases and J by 5 bases, with 18 bases left in between.

This clonotype was observed a few times. V and J are TRBV6-1 and TRBJ1-2, with TRBD1 as a possible D gene (6 bases). The CDR3 covers 16 residues. Germline lookup yields CDR1 MNHNS and CDR2 SASEGT. The V and J ends lost 0 bases and 5 bases respectively, with 16 bases between them. Here the CDR3 reads CASSEAVGRGFYGYTF. CDR3 DNA: TGTGCCAGCAGTGAAGCAGTCGGCAGGGGTTTTTATGGCTACACCTTC.

J is TRBJ2-3 and V is TRBV12-3 or TRBV12-4; 10 positions match TRBD1. Losses at the gene ends were 6 bases for V and 3 bases for J; bases not matched to a gene: 3. The CDR3 runs to 14 residues. The CDR3 nucleotides read TGTGCCAGCAGCAAGGGACAGGGGACAGATACGCAGTATTTT. Its translation: CASSKGQGTDTQYF.

The table lists this clonotype with many counts. This chain uses TRBV4-1 with TRBJ1-1; D gene uncertain. Germline V gene sequence: CDR1 MGHRA, CDR2 YSYEKL. The CDR3 is made up of 12 amino acids. Trimming shortened V by 3 bases and J by 1 base, and 3 bases separated the two germline ends. The CDR3 is CASSHGNTEAFF. CDR3 nucleotide sequence: TGCGCCAGCAGCCACGGGAACACTGAAGCTTTCTTT.

The genes are TRBV27 and TRBJ2-5, with a weak D call TRBD2 (7 bases). Germline CDR1 reads MNHEY; CDR2 reads SMNVEV (reference sequence). Between the trimmed V and J ends, which lost 5 bases and 5 bases, there was a span of 18 bases. This CDR3 has 15 amino acids. CDR3 DNA: TGTGCCAGCAGTCCCCGGGGGGCTAGTAGGGAGACCCAGTACTTC. Protein sequence: CASSPRGASRETQYF.

This clonotype showed up many times. This chain links TRBV7-9 with TRBJ2-7, with a weak D call TRBD2 (5 bases). CDR1 SEHNR and CDR2 FQNEAQ come from the germline V gene (reference sequence). This CDR3 contains 13 residues. V was clipped by 3 bases and J by 3 bases, with 9 bases between them. CDR3 nucleotides: TGTGCCAGCAGCTTGGGTGCGGGCTACGAGCAGTACTTC. Its protein is CASSLGAGYEQYF.

V and J are TRBV7-9 and TRBJ1-2, with 12 nucleotides matching TRBD1. V lost 4 bases and J lost 8; bases outside the gene matches: 5. This CDR3 spans 14 amino acids. CDR1 SEHNR and CDR2 FQNEAQ come from the germline V gene (reference sequence). This chain's CDR3 is CASSSGQGASGYTF. For the CDR3, the DNA is TGTGCCAGCAGCTCGGGACAGGGGGCGTCGGGCTACACCTTC.

In its sample, this clonotype was seen many times. The chain is built from TRBV6-1 and TRBJ2-2; either TRBD1 or TRBD2 may supply D (6 bases each). The germline gives CDR1 MNHNS, CDR2 SASEGT. Trimming left V 4 bases short and J 4 bases short, with 13 bases between. The CDR3 runs 15 residues. CDR3 DNA sequence: TGTGCCAGCAGTGTGATCGGGGGCATCACCGGGGAGCTGTTTTTT. Its protein is CASSVIGGITGELFF.

This clonotype was observed a few times. This chain links TRBV5-1 with TRBJ2-7; TRBD1 aligns across 12 bases. CDR3 length: 14 residues. Per the germline V gene, CDR1 is SGHRS and CDR2 is YFSETQ. Unmatched junction bases numbered 3, after V lost 2 bases and J lost 6 bases. CDR3 protein: CASSFTGQGAEQYV. CDR3 sequence (DNA): TGCGCCAGCAGCTTTACGGGACAGGGGGCCGAGCAGTACGTC.

This clonotype was detected ten times or more. The V and J genes are TRBV2 and TRBJ2-2; 14 bases are shared with TRBD2. The germline CDR1 and CDR2 sequences are SNHLY and FYNNEI. This CDR3 comprises 17 residues. The junction had 3 bases not matched to a gene; V was cut back by 6 bases and J by 0 bases. CDR3 bases: TGTGCCAGCAGCGAGGGACTAGCGGGGGCGAACACCGGGGAGCTGTTTTTT. Amino acids: CASSEGLAGANTGELFF.

Only a few counts were recorded for this clonotype. The V call is TRBV28, the J call TRBJ2-3; weak D call: TRBD2 (5 bases). The CDR3 runs 14 residues. Germline V gene lookup returns CDR1 MDHEN and CDR2 SYDVKM. Deletions cut 7 bases from V and 2 bases from J, with 13 bases between. CDR3 DNA sequence: TGTGCCAGCACCCCCACGGACTTCACAGATACGCAGTATTTT. Protein: CASTPTDFTDTQYF.

This clonotype was detected a few times. The V call is TRBV19, the J call TRBJ2-2; possible D gene TRBD1, 5 bases. The germline gives CDR1 LNHDA, CDR2 SQIVND (reference sequence). This CDR3 comprises 17 residues. V lost 5 bases and J 2 bases, leaving 18 bases between the germline ends. CDR3 DNA: TGTGCCAGTAGTTCCAATATCAGACAGAGTAACACCGGGGAGCTGTTTTTT. Protein: CASSSNIRQSNTGELFF.

This clonotype was picked up a small number of times. The chain employs TRBV20-1 and TRBJ1-5; perhaps TRBD1 as D (6 bases). The V end lost 3 bases, the J end lost 11 bases, and 20 bases lay between the germline ends. From germline, CDR1 is DFQATT and CDR2 SNEGSKA (reference sequence). This CDR3 spans 14 amino acids. CDR3 residues: CSASGGPPGGAQHF. In DNA form, the CDR3 reads TGCAGTGCTAGTGGGGGGCCCCCGGGGGGGGCCCAGCATTTT.

The chain has TRBV11-2 and TRBJ2-3; 9 nucleotides agree with TRBD1. Per germline, CDR1 SGHAT and CDR2 FQNNGV. V lost 6 bases, J lost 4 bases, and 5 bases stayed unmatched. This CDR3 has 14 residues. CDR3 in DNA: TGTGCCAGCAGTACACGACAGGGGGCAGATACGCAGTATTTT. Translating gives CASSTRQGADTQYF.

The chain recombines TRBV12-3 or TRBV12-4 with TRBJ1-1; 7 nucleotides line up with TRBD1. V lost 4 bases, J lost 5 bases, and 10 bases stayed unmatched. The CDR3 extends over 15 amino acids. The DNA of the CDR3 is TGTGCCAGCAGTTACAGGGGAAGGGGTGGGACTGAAGCTTTCTTT. Translated, it gives CASSYRGRGGTEAFF.

The genes are TRBV4-1 and TRBJ2-3; no firm D call. V was clipped by 1 base and J by 6 bases, with 11 bases between them. The CDR3 is 14 residues long. CDR1 MGHRA and CDR2 YSYEKL come from the germline V gene. The CDR3 DNA reads TGCGCCAGCAGCCAAGTTCCCCTCGGCGATACGCAGTATTTT. Its translation is CASSQVPLGDTQYF.

This clonotype was counted between two and nine times. The V call is TRBV7-2, the J call TRBJ2-7; D may match TRBD1 or TRBD2 (5 bases each). The germline V and J ends were trimmed by 5 bases and 0 bases, with 14 bases remaining between them. There are 15 residues in the CDR3. Germline V gene sequence: CDR1 SGHTA, CDR2 FQGNSA. CDR3 amino acids: CASSRAGTPSYEQYF. CDR3 sequence (DNA): TGTGCCAGCAGCCGGGCCGGGACCCCCTCCTACGAGCAGTACTTC.

The chain is built from TRBV4-3 and TRBJ2-6; 7 bases map to TRBD1. CDR1 and CDR2 (germline): LGHNA, YSLEER. V lost 5 bases, J lost 0 bases, and 10 bases stayed unmatched. CDR3 length: 18 amino acids. CDR3 residues: CASSDPYRGSSGANVLTF. CDR3 DNA sequence: TGCGCCAGCAGCGACCCCTACAGGGGCTCCTCTGGGGCCAACGTCCTGACTTTC.